The T cell receptor beta chain under discussion was sequenced for a study of blood T cells in healthy people across ages. Study details: In model experiments, template switching was able to capture about one barcoded beta molecule for every two T cells that were present.

Concerning this clonotype itself: Its cognate antigen is unknown.

Study-level findings and limits: Per million T cells, TCR beta diversity dropped about linearly as age rose. Percentage of naive T cells showed a strong correlation with TCR beta diversity.

Trimming took 5 bases from V and 2 from J; bases not matched to a gene: 12. Germline V gene lookup returns CDR1 LGHNA and CDR2 YSLEER. The CDR3 is made up of 18 amino acids. PCR was performed a second time for about 7 to 12 cycles using a sample-barcoded 5' primer and a J-beta primer mix. MiXCR, applied by TCRdb to the 5' RACE reads, yields one record per CDR3 protein. The sample has approximately 850,000 distinct CDR3 sequences, 58% seen once. The chain uses TRBV4-3 and TRBJ2-6; 7 positions match TRBD2. The sample consisted of blood. The TCR comes from a man in his thirties or forties in good health. The CDR3 nucleotides are TGCGCCAGCAGCGCCCGAGAGAGCGGGAACCCTGGGGCCAACGTCCTGACTTTC. Protein sequence: CASSARESGNPGANVLTF.